Listed below are T cell receptor beta chains from one sample, sequenced in a study of cytomegalovirus exposure and HLA in healthy donors. Method: immunoSEQ multiplex PCR; TCRdb's copy keeps in-frame clones and lacks some. The sample data list 200,000 to 250,000 clones. Sequenced input: PBMCs. The receptors here all came from a woman aged 25 to 39 in good health and CMV-seropositive. CDR3s include the opening cysteine and the closing phenylalanine or tryptophan. D genes are given only for firm matches.

>TRBJ2-5|TRBV18|TRBD2
TGTGCCAGCGCCTGGACTAGCGGGGGGATGTACCAAGAGACCCAGTACTTC
CASAWTSGGMYQETQYF
>TRBJ1-1|TRBV18|NA
TGTGCCAGCTCACCCCGGGAATCTGAAGCTTTCTTT
CASSPRESEAFF
>TRBJ2-3|TRBV6-4|TRBD1
TGTGCCAGCAGTGAAGGACAGGGAGCCACAGATACGCAGTATTTT
CASSEGQGATDTQYF
>TRBJ1-1|TRBV19|NA
TGTGCCAGTAGTATTAAACTCACGGGGACTGAAGCTTTCTTT
CASSIKLTGTEAFF
>TRBJ2-3|TRBV15|TRBD2
TGTGCCATCAGTGGACTAGCGGGAGGTAAAGGGTTCACAGATACGCAGTATTTT
CAISGLAGGKGFTDTQYF
>TRBJ1-1|TRBV2|NA
TGTGCCAGCAGTGAACAGGGCATGAACACTGAAGCTTTCTTT
CASSEQGMNTEAFF
>TRBJ2-1|TRBV25-1|NA
TGTGCCAGCAGTGAGGGAGATTCCTACAATGAGCAGTTCTTC
CASSEGDSYNEQFF
>TRBJ1-4|TRBV18|TRBD1
TGTGCCAGCTCACCACGGGACAGTCCTAATGAAAAACTGTTTTTT
CASSPRDSPNEKLFF
>TRBJ2-1|TRBV19|TRBD2
TGTGCCAGTAGGAGACTAGCGGGAGATGGTAATGAGCAGTTCTTC
CASRRLAGDGNEQFF
>TRBJ2-7|TRBV5-4|TRBD1
TGTGCCAGCAGTCCTGGACAGGGTAGCGAGCAGTACTTC
CASSPGQGSEQYF
>TRBJ2-2|TRBV10-3|NA
TGTGCCATCAGTAGACGGGACAAGAACACCGGGGAGCTGTTTTTT
CAISRRDKNTGELFF
>TRBJ2-7|TRBV28|TRBD1
TGTGCCAGCGGACAGGGGGGCGAGCAGTACTTC
CASGQGGEQYF
>TRBJ2-5|TRBV5-5|TRBD2
TGTGCCAGCAGCCAGAGCGGGGGGGGTGAGACCCAGTACTTC
CASSQSGGGETQYF
>TRBJ1-2|TRBV7-2|TRBD1
TGTGCCAGCAGCCCAAGACAGGGGGCGCTTTTTGGCTACACCTTC
CASSPRQGALFGYTF
>TRBJ1-1|TRBV18|NA
TGTGCCAGCTCACCATTGAGAGACACTGAAGCTTTCTTT
CASSPLRDTEAFF
>TRBJ1-4|TRBV1|NA
TGCACCAGCAGCCCTGATCCCGGGGCGGGATCGACTAATGAAAAACTGTTTTTT
CTSSPDPGAGSTNEKLFF
>TRBJ2-3|TRBV27|TRBD2
TGTGCCAGCAGTTTATTACCCCCATGGACTAGCGGGAGGGCCCCAGATACGCAGTATTTT
CASSLLPPWTSGRAPDTQYF
>TRBJ1-1|TRBV19|NA
TGTGCCAGTAGTCGCATGGCGGCGAACACTGAAGCTTTCTTT
CASSRMAANTEAFF
>TRBJ1-1|TRBV29-1|TRBD1
TGCAGCGTGGAGGGACAGGCGGTTCCCCTAGCTTTCTTT
CSVEGQAVPLAFF
>TRBJ2-7|TRBV7-2|NA
TGTGCCAGCAGCCCCACCCCGAGGGGGTGGGGGGGCTACGAGCAGTACTTC
CASSPTPRGWGGYEQYF
>TRBJ1-1|TRBV18|NA
TGTGCCAGCTCACCGCTGGCAGGGAAAATGAACACTGAAGCTTTCTTT
CASSPLAGKMNTEAFF
>TRBJ2-1|TRBV7-2|NA
TGTGCCAGCAGCTTGGCCGGGTCTCCGGGGTATGAGCAGTTCTTC
CASSLAGSPGYEQFF
>TRBJ2-7|TRBV10-3|TRBD2
TGTGCCATCAGTTACCTAGCGGTTGGCTCCTACGAGCAGTACTTC
CAISYLAVGSYEQYF
>TRBJ2-1|TRBV2|TRBD2
TGTGCCAGCAGCAGCGGGACCTACAATGAGCAGTTCTTC
CASSSGTYNEQFF
>TRBJ2-7|TRBV6-1|NA
TGTGCCAGCACCGAGCGCCACCCCCGACTCGAGCAGTACTTC
CASTERHPRLEQYF
>TRBJ1-5|TRBV6-1|NA
TGTGCCAGCAGACCAACAGGTTGGAGCAATCAGCCCCAGCATTTT
CASRPTGWSNQPQHF
>TRBJ1-3|TRBV5-1|TRBD1
TGCGCCAGCAGCTTGGCCGGGACAGGGTCTGGAAACACCATATATTTT
CASSLAGTGSGNTIYF
>TRBJ1-1|TRBV6-1|NA
TGTGCCAGCACCATGACAATGAACACTGAAGCTTTCTTT
CASTMTMNTEAFF
>TRBJ2-1|TRBV28|TRBD2
TGTGCCAGCAGTTTGCGTTCTGGACTAGGGAAATACGGGCAGTTCTTC
CASSLRSGLGKYGQFF
>TRBJ2-2|TRBV6-1|NA
TGTGCCAGCAGGCCAGGGTTCTCCGGGGAGCTGTTTTTT
CASRPGFSGELFF
>TRBJ1-6|TRBV27|TRBD1
TGTGCCAGCAGTTTATCTACCGACAGGGTTTCACCCCTCCACTTT
CASSLSTDRVSPLHF
>TRBJ2-3|TRBV30|TRBD2
TGTGCCTGGAGTAACCGAGGACTAGCGTCAGATACGCAGTATTTT
CAWSNRGLASDTQYF
>TRBJ2-7|TRBV6-6|TRBD1
TGTGCCAGCAGTCAAGTAGGGGGCGCGGGCGAGCAGTACTTC
CASSQVGGAGEQYF
>TRBJ2-4|TRBV10-1|TRBD2
TGCGCCAGCAGTGATGGGACTAGCGGGAAAAACATTCAGTACTTC
CASSDGTSGKNIQYF
>TRBJ2-7|TRBV5-6|TRBD1
TGTGCCAGCAGCTTGCCCGGGACAGGGATAATCTACGAGCAGTACTTC
CASSLPGTGIIYEQYF
>TRBJ2-5|TRBV15|TRBD2
TGTGCCACCCGTCGTAATAGCGGGACGTACCAAGAGACCCAGTACTTC
CATRRNSGTYQETQYF
>TRBJ2-1|TRBV15|TRBD2
TGTGCCACCAGCAGAGATCGGGAGGGCTACTACAATGAGCAGTTCTTC
CATSRDREGYYNEQFF
>TRBJ1-1|TRBV28|NA
TGTGCCAGCCACGAAGGGGGACGCAAAGCTTTCTTT
CASHEGGRKAFF
>TRBJ1-2|TRBV18|TRBD1
TGTGCCAGCTCACGAAGCATACAGGGGTCGGGGTATGGCTACACCTTC
CASSRSIQGSGYGYTF
>TRBJ2-7|TRBV28|TRBD1
TGTGCCAGCAGTCCGGCCAGACAGGGTTTGGGCTCCTACGAGCAGTACTTC
CASSPARQGLGSYEQYF
>TRBJ2-5|TRBV18|NA
TGTGCCAGCTCAGAAGCCAGGGAGACCCAGTACTTC
CASSEARETQYF
>TRBJ2-5|TRBV7-2|TRBD2
TGTGCCAGCAGCTTACGCGGGGGGGCAGGGGAGACCCAGTACTTC
CASSLRGGAGETQYF
>TRBJ1-1|TRBV6-1|NA
TGTGCCAGCAGCCTGCCAAGGGGGAACACTGAAGCTTTCTTT
CASSLPRGNTEAFF
>TRBJ2-5|TRBV6-5|TRBD1
TGTGCCAGCAGTTACTCAAATGGACAGGGGAGCGAGACCCAGTACTTC
CASSYSNGQGSETQYF
>TRBJ1-1|TRBV6-6|NA
TGTGCCAGCATCCCGACGGGGGTCGGCACTGAAGCTTTCTTT
CASIPTGVGTEAFF
>TRBJ2-1|TRBV30|NA
TGTGCCTGGAGTGTCCGGCGTCGCAGGGTCAATGAGCAGTTCTTC
CAWSVRRRRVNEQFF
>TRBJ2-1|TRBV5-1|TRBD1
TGCGCCAGCAGCTTGACAGGGGAATACAATGAGCAGTTCTTC
CASSLTGEYNEQFF
>TRBJ1-2|TRBV4-2|NA
TGTGCCAGCAGCCAAGGGAGCAGCTCCTATGGCTACACCTTC
CASSQGSSSYGYTF
>TRBJ1-5|TRBV18|NA
TGTGCCAGCTCCCCAGTGGGATCGGGCCCTGAGGGACAGCCCCAGCATTTT
CASSPVGSGPEGQPQHF
>TRBJ2-1|TRBV19|TRBD2
TGTGCCAGTAGGGGACTAGCGGGAGGCCCTGAGCAGTTCTTC
CASRGLAGGPEQFF
>TRBJ1-2|TRBV5-1|NA
TGCGCCAGCAGCTTGGGTCTCGAGGGTGTCCACTTC
CASSLGLEGVHF
>TRBJ2-7|TRBV12-5|NA
TGTGCTAGTGGTTTAGAAACCATAGCGGGAGACAGGGGAGAGCAGTACTTC
CASGLETIAGDRGEQYF
>TRBJ1-1|TRBV4-1|TRBD1
TGCGCCAGCAGCCAAGATCATCCGGGACAGGCGAACACTGAAGCTTTCTTT
CASSQDHPGQANTEAFF